Sequencing of this TCR beta chain was carried out in a study of blood T cells in healthy people across ages. Whole-study results and caveats: Unsorted PBMCs blocked a conclusive comparison of naive and antigen-experienced cells.

The CDR3 totals 13 residues. V lost 6 bases and J lost 9; bases outside the gene matches: 7. In germline, CDR1 is MNHEY, CDR2 SVGAGI. Healthy individuals of Caucasian origin from Russia, aged roughly 6 to 100, served as donors. Researchers isolated at least 6.5 million PBMCs per sample. Primers used in a second PCR of about 7 to 12 cycles were a sample-barcoded 5' primer and a J-beta primer mix. All cDNA molecules were each tagged by a template-switch adaptor with 12 random nucleotides. Each CDR3 protein is one row after TCRdb ran MiXCR on the 5' RACE reads. The profile shows about 1.6 million distinct CDR3 sequences, about 35% of them singletons. Points on this clonotype: Antigen specificity is unknown.

This TCR was recovered from a young woman in good health. The sample taken for sequencing was blood. The rearrangement links TRBV6-5 to TRBJ2-3; 9 nucleotides agree with TRBD2. CDR3 residues: CASSASGVETQYF. In DNA, the CDR3 is TGTGCCAGCAGCGCTAGCGGGGTTGAGACGCAGTATTTT.